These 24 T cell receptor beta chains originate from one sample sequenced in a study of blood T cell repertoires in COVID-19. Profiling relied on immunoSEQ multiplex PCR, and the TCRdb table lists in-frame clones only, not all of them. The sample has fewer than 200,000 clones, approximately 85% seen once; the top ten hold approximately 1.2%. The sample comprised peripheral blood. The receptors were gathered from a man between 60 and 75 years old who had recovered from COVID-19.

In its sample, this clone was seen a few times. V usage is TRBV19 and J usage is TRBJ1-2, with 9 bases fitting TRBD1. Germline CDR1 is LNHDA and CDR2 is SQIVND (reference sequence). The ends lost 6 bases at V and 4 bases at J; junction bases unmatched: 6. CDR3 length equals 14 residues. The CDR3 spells CASRALTGGYGYTF. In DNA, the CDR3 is TGTGCCAGTAGGGCACTGACAGGGGGCTATGGCTACACCTTC. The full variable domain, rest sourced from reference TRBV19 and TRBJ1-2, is DGGITQSPKYLFRKEGQNVTLSCEQNLNHDAMYWYRQDPGQGLRLIYYSQIVNDFQKGDIAEGYSVSREKKESFPLTVTSAQKNPTAFYLCASRALTGGYGYTFGSGTRLTVV.

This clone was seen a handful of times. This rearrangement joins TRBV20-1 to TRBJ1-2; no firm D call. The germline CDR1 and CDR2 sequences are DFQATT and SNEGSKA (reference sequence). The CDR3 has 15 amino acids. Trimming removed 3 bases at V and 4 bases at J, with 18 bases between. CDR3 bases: TGCAGTGCTAGTCGGCCCGAGGGTTGGGGCTATGGCTACACCTTC. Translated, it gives CSASRPEGWGYGYTF.

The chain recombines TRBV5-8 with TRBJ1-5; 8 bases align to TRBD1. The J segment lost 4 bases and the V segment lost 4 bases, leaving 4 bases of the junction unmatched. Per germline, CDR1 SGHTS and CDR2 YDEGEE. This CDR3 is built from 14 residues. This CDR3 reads CASSLDRGNQPQHF. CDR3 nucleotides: TGTGCCAGCAGCCTAGACAGGGGAAATCAGCCCCAGCATTTT. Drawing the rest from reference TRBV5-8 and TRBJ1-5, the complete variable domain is EAGVTQSPTHLIKTRGQQATLRCSPISGHTSVYWYQQALGLGLQFLLWYDEGEERNRGNFPPRFSGRQFPNYSSELNVNALELEDSALYLCASSLDRGNQPQHFGDGTRLSIL.

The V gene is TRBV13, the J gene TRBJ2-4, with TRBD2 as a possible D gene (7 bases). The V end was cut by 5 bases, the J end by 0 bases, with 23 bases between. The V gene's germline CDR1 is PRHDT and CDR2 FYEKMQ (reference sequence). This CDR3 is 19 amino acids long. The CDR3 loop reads CASSLRGAHLDLAKNIQYF. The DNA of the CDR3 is TGTGCCAGCAGCCTCCGGGGGGCGCACCTGGATTTAGCCAAAAACATTCAGTACTTC.

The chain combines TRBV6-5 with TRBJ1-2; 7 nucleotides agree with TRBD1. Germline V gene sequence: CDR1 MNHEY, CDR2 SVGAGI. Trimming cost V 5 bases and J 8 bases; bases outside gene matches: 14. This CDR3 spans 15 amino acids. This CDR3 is CASSPPGQPLHGYTF. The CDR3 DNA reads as TGTGCCAGCAGTCCCCCGGGACAGCCACTCCACGGCTACACCTTC.

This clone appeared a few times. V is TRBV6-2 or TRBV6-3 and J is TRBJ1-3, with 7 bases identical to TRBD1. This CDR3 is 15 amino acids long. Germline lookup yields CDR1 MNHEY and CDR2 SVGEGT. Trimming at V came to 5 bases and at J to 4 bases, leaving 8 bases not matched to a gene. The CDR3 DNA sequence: TGTGCCAGCAGTCTCACAGGGGCGATCGGAAACACCATATATTTT. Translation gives CASSLTGAIGNTIYF.

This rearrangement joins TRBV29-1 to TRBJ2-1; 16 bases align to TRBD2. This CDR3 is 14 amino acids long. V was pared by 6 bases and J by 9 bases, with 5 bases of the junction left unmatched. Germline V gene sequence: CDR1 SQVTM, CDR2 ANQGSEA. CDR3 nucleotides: TGCAGCGTAGGGACTAGCGGGGGGGTCTTTGAGCAGTTCTTC. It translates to CSVGTSGGVFEQFF.

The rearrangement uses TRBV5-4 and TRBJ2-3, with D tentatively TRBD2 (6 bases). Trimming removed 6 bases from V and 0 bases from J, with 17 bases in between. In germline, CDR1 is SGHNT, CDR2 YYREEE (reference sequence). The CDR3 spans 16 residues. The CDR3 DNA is TGTGCCAGCACCCCCCCAGCGGGCCGGAGCACAGATACGCAGTATTTT. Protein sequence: CASTPPAGRSTDTQYF.

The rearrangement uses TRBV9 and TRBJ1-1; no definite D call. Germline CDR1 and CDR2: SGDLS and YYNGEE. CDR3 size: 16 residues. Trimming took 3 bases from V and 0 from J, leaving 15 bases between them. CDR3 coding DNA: TGTGCCAGCAGCGGTAGCTCGGCGGGGATGAACACTGAAGCTTTCTTT. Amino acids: CASSGSSAGMNTEAFF.

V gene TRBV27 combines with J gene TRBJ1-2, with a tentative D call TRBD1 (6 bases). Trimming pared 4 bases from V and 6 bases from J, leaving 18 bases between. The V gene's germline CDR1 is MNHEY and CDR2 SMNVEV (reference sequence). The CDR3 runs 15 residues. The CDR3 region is CASSSADSPSNGYTF. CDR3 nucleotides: TGTGCCAGCAGTTCCGCGGACAGTCCCTCCAATGGCTACACCTTC.

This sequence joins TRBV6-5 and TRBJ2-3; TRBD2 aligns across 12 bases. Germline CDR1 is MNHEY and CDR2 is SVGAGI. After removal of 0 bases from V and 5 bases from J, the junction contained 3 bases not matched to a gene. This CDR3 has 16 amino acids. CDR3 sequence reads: CASSYSTSGGLDTQYF. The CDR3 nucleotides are TGTGCCAGCAGTTACTCGACTAGCGGGGGATTAGATACGCAGTATTTT.

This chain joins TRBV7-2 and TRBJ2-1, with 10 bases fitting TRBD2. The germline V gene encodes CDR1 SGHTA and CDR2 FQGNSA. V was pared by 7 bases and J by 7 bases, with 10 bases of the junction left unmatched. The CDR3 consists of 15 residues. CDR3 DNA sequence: TGTGCCAGCACCCTCGGGACTAGCGAGGTAAATGAGCAGTTCTTC. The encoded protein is CASTLGTSEVNEQFF.

CDR3 nucleotide sequence: TGTGCCAGCAGCGTAACTAGCGGGGGTTACAATGAGCAGTTCTTC. This translates into CASSVTSGGYNEQFF. J is TRBJ2-1 and V is TRBV11-3; TRBD2 matches 11 bases. This CDR3 comprises 15 residues. The germline CDR1 and CDR2 sequences are SGHNT and YENEEA. J gave up 4 bases and V 5 bases, and 4 bases lay outside the gene matches.

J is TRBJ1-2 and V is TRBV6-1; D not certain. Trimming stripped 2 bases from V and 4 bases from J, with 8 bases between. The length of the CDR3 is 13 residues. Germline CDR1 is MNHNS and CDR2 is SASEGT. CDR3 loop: CASSETTIYGYTF. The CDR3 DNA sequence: TGTGCCAGCAGTGAAACAACTATCTATGGCTACACCTTC.

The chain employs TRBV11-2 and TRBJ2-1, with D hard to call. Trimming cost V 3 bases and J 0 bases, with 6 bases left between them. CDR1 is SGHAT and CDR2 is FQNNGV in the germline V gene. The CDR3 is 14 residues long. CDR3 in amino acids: CASSFSTSYNEQFF. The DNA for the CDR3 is TGTGCCAGCAGCTTTAGCACCTCCTACAATGAGCAGTTCTTC.

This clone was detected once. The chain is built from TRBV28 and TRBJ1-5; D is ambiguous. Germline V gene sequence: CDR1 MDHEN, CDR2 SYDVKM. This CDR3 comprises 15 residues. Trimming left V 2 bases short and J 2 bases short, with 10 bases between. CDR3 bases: TGTGCCAGCAGTTTAACGATGCAGGGCAATCAGCCCCAGCATTTT. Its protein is CASSLTMQGNQPQHF.

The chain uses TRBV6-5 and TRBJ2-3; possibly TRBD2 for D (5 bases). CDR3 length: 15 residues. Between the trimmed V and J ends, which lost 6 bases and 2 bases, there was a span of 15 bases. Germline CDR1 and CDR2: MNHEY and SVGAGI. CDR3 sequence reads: CASRTMPGLTDTQYF. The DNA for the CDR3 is TGTGCCAGCAGGACTATGCCGGGCCTCACAGATACGCAGTATTTT.

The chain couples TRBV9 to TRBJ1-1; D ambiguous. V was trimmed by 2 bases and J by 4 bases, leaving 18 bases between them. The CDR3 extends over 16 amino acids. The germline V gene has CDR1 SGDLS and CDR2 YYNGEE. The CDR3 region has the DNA TGTGCCAGCAGCGTTGGGTGGCAGTCATCGGGCACTGAAGCTTTCTTT. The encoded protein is CASSVGWQSSGTEAFF.

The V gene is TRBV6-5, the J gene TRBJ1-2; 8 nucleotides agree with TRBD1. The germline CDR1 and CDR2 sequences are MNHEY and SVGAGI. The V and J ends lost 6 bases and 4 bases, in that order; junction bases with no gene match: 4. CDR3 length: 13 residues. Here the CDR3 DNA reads TGTGCCAGCAGCTTACAGGGGGGCTATGGCTACACCTTC. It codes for CASSLQGGYGYTF.

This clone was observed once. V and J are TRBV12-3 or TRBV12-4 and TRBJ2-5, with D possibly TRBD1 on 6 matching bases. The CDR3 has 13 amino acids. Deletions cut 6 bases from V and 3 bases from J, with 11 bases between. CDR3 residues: CASRRTGKETQYF. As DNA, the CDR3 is TGTGCCAGCAGGAGAACAGGGAAAGAGACCCAGTACTTC.

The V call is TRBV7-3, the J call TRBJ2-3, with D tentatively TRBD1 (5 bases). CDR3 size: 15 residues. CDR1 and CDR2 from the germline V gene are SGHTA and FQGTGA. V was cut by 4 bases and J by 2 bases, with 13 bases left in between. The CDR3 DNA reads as TGTGCCAGCAGCTCCCGGTCTGGGGCCACAGATACGCAGTATTTT. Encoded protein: CASSSRSGATDTQYF.

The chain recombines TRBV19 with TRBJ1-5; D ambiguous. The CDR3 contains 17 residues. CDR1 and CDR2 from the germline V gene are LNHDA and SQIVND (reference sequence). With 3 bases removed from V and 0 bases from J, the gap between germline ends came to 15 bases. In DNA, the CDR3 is TGTGCCAGTAGTATTGGAGGTCACGCTTATAGCAATCAGCCCCAGCATTTT. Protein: CASSIGGHAYSNQPQHF.

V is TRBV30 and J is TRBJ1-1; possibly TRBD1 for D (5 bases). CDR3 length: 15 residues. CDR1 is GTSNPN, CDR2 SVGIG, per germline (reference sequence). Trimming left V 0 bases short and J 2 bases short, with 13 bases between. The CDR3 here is CAWSVFKGTNTEAFF. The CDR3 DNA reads TGTGCCTGGAGTGTGTTTAAGGGGACTAACACTGAAGCTTTCTTT.

The CDR3 coding sequence is TGCGCCAGCAGCCTGACAGGTCTGTCTGGGGGTATGTACGAGCAGTACTTC. Its protein product is CASSLTGLSGGMYEQYF. The chain carries TRBV5-1 and TRBJ2-7, with D possibly TRBD1 on 6 matching bases. Trimming took off 4 bases at V and 4 bases at J, with 24 bases between the two ends. The CDR3 spans 17 residues. Germline CDR1 SGHRS, CDR2 YFSETQ. Looking up the rest from reference TRBV5-1 and TRBJ2-7 gives the full variable domain: KAGVTQTPRYLIKTRGQQVTLSCSPISGHRSVSWYQQTPGQGLQFLFEYFSETQRNKGNFPGRFSGRQFSNSRSEMNVSTLELGDSALYLCASSLTGLSGGMYEQYFGPGTRLTVT.